This paragraph reports one T cell receptor (beta chain). Its antigen is unidentified. This sample is part of a study of beta chain features in type 1 diabetes. Overall study results and limits: The study found moderately but significantly shorter TCRB CDR3s in all four CD4+ subsets of Type 1 diabetes patients. There was no resolution here of whether HLA type influences TCRB rearrangement.

Expressed TCRB transcripts were sequenced because the entire RNA isolate underwent reverse transcription. Sequenced by immunoSEQ multiplex PCR; TCRdb stores in-frame clones only, minus some. The sample contains 110,000 to 150,000 clones, 6.9% of which appear only once. The CDR3 covers 13 residues. From germline, CDR1 is MNHNS and CDR2 SASEGT. V dropped 7 bases and J dropped 8; count of bases not matched to a gene: 7. Without exception, sorted populations had purity beyond 95%. The receptor's source is a woman in her thirties in good health. The rearrangement links TRBV6-1 to TRBJ2-1; the match to TRBD1 covers 8 bases. What was sequenced was central memory CD4+ T cells from blood. This CDR3 is CASTRTGWDEQFF. The CDR3 bases are TGTGCCAGCACCCGGACAGGGTGGGATGAGCAGTTCTTC.